This entry lists 23 T cell receptor beta chains sequenced from one sample in a study of blood T cell repertoires in COVID-19 (dated by TCRdb to about 2020). The library relied on the immunoSEQ multiplex PCR assay. TCRdb holds this immuneACCESS table with in-frame rearrangements only. Some clones are missing; in checked studies, unresolved V genes explain under half, and the rest has no known cause. The sample profile shows about 180,000 clones; roughly 85% of them were found once. Clones ranked in the top ten supply roughly 28% of the sample. The sequenced sample was peripheral blood. These receptors were obtained from an older woman with acute or convalescent COVID-19.

This clone was detected only a few times. The V and J genes are TRBV10-3 and TRBJ1-6; the match to TRBD1 covers 7 bases. Per germline, CDR1 ENHRY and CDR2 SYGVKD. V gave up 3 bases and J gave up 7 bases; unmatched junction bases: 6. This CDR3 contains 15 residues. The CDR3 is CAISDFNRGNSPLHF. Here the CDR3 DNA reads TGTGCCATCAGTGATTTTAACAGGGGAAATTCACCCCTCCACTTT.

This sequence joins TRBV5-1 and TRBJ1-1; D is possibly TRBD1 (5 bases). V lost 0 bases and J 0 bases, leaving 9 bases between the germline ends. From germline, CDR1 is SGHRS and CDR2 YFSETQ. The CDR3 consists of 15 residues. CDR3 nucleotides: TGCGCCAGCAGCTTGGTCGGGGGGATGAACACTGAAGCTTTCTTT. Translating it yields CASSLVGGMNTEAFF.

As DNA, the CDR3 is TGCAGCGTTGGGGTTTCGGCAGGGTCCTCTCTATATGGCTACACCTTC. This sequence encodes CSVGVSAGSSLYGYTF. V is TRBV29-1 and J is TRBJ1-2; D might be TRBD1 (5 bases). This CDR3 contains 16 residues. Germline loops: CDR1 SQVTM, CDR2 ANQGSEA. V was clipped by 4 bases and J by 5 bases, with 23 bases between them.

This chain connects TRBV7-6 to TRBJ2-7; D is unresolved. CDR3 length: 15 residues. The V end was cut by 2 bases, the J end by 5 bases, with 16 bases between. CDR1 and CDR2 from the germline V gene are SGHVS and FNYEAQ. The CDR3 is CASSLSPGNLDEQYF. The DNA for the CDR3 is TGTGCCAGCAGCTTATCCCCGGGTAATTTGGACGAGCAGTACTTC.

The chain links TRBV5-4 to TRBJ1-6; 7 bases are shared with TRBD1. V was pared by 4 bases and J by 10 bases, with 17 bases of the junction left unmatched. Germline CDR1 reads SGHNT; CDR2 reads YYREEE (reference sequence). This CDR3 is 17 amino acids long. In DNA form, the CDR3 reads TGTGCCAGCAGCGAAAAAATATCAAGGACAGGATGGTCACCCCTCCACTTT. This encodes CASSEKISRTGWSPLHF.

The chain is built from TRBV24-1 and TRBJ2-2, with 13 bases matching TRBD2. V gave up 11 bases and J gave up 7 bases; unmatched junction bases: 6. The CDR3 loop spans 14 amino acids. Germline V CDR1 and CDR2: KGHDR, SFDVKD. The CDR3 protein is CAIGLAGEVGELFF. DNA for the CDR3: TGTGCCATCGGACTAGCGGGAGAGGTCGGGGAGCTGTTTTTT.

The CDR3 here is CASSNRQGFYNEQFF. The CDR3, as DNA: TGTGCCAGTAGTAACCGACAGGGTTTTTACAATGAGCAGTTCTTC. The chain recombines TRBV19 with TRBJ2-1; 7 bases are shared with TRBD1. Germline lookup yields CDR1 LNHDA and CDR2 SQIVND (reference sequence). This CDR3 is 15 amino acids long. V lost 4 bases and J lost 4; bases outside the gene matches: 7.

The chain is built from TRBV24-1 and TRBJ2-1; possible D gene TRBD1, 6 bases. This CDR3 region has 16 residues. CDR1 is KGHDR and CDR2 is SFDVKD in the germline V gene. The V end lost 4 bases, the J end lost 0 bases, and 12 bases lay between the germline ends. The CDR3 DNA follows: TGTGCCACCAGTGAGGCCGGGACAAGCTCCTACAATGAGCAGTTCTTC. Translating it yields CATSEAGTSSYNEQFF.

This clone came up a few times. V gene TRBV2 combines with J gene TRBJ2-1; 7 positions match TRBD2. This CDR3 has 14 amino acids. Germline V gives CDR1 SNHLY, CDR2 FYNNEI. Trimming removed 6 bases from V and 5 bases from J; junction bases left unmatched: 7. The CDR3 DNA reads TGTGCCAGCAGGCCGGGAGGAACTAACAATGAGCAGTTCTTC. This gives the protein CASRPGGTNNEQFF.

The rearrangement links TRBV3-1 (or the pseudogene TRBV3-2) to TRBJ1-5; possibly TRBD1 for D (5 bases). Germline CDR1 and CDR2: LGHDT and YNNKEL (reference sequence). V lost 2 bases and J lost 5, with 7 bases in between. The CDR3 loop spans 13 amino acids. The CDR3: CASSQTGDQPQHF. The CDR3 DNA reads as TGTGCCAGCAGCCAAACAGGAGATCAGCCCCAGCATTTT.

This clone was seen a single time. Just one base apart from a much larger clone, this may be a read error. The V and J genes are TRBV19 and TRBJ1-2; 8 nucleotides agree with TRBD1. This CDR3 comprises 14 residues. Trimming took 0 bases from V and 8 from J; bases not matched to a gene: 5. From germline, CDR1 is LNHDA and CDR2 SQIVND (reference sequence). CDR3 nucleotides: TGTGCCAGTAGTATAGATACAGGGGGAAGAGGCTACACCTTC. Its protein is CASSIDTGGRGYTF.

This chain connects TRBV19 to TRBJ2-7, with 9 bases matching TRBD1. J was trimmed by 3 bases and V by 2 bases; bases with no gene match: 5. This CDR3 is 15 amino acids long. The germline V gene encodes CDR1 LNHDA and CDR2 SQIVND (reference sequence). CDR3 in DNA: TGTGCCAGTAGTATACGTCTGGGACAGGGCTACGAGCAGTACTTC. Its protein is CASSIRLGQGYEQYF.

J is TRBJ2-5 and V is TRBV9, with 13 bases fitting TRBD2. This CDR3 comprises 17 residues. Trimming at V came to 0 bases and at J to 3 bases, leaving 5 bases not matched to a gene. Germline-derived CDR1 and CDR2 are SGDLS and YYNGEE. The CDR3 bases are TGTGCCAGCAGCGTAGCTGGACTAGCGGGAGTGGAAGAGACCCAGTACTTC. The encoded protein is CASSVAGLAGVEETQYF.

The chain is built from TRBV5-1 and TRBJ2-1; 11 nucleotides align to TRBD2. In germline, CDR1 is SGHRS, CDR2 YFSETQ. This CDR3 region has 16 residues. J was trimmed by 0 bases and V by 4 bases; bases with no gene match: 3. CDR3 nucleotides: TGCGCCAGCAGCAGACTAGCGGGAACCTCCTACAATGAGCAGTTCTTC. Its translation: CASSRLAGTSYNEQFF.

V gene TRBV12-3 or TRBV12-4 combines with J gene TRBJ1-1; no firm D call. The CDR3 spans 12 residues. V dropped 1 base and J dropped 10 bases, with 10 bases sitting between them. The CDR3: CASSLDQIRAFF. The CDR3 DNA reads as TGTGCCAGCAGTTTAGACCAGATACGAGCTTTCTTT.

This clone was observed once. The V gene is TRBV10-1, the J gene TRBJ2-1; possible D gene TRBD2, 5 bases. V was trimmed by 3 bases and J by 10 bases, leaving 16 bases between them. Germline V lookup: CDR1 WNHNN, CDR2 SYGVQD (reference sequence). The CDR3 has 14 residues. CDR3 amino acids: CASSDRSGVAEQFF. CDR3 coding DNA: TGCGCCAGCAGTGATAGGTCAGGTGTAGCGGAGCAGTTCTTC.

The J gene is TRBJ2-5, the V gene TRBV5-1, with 7 nucleotides matching TRBD2. The CDR3 contains 15 residues. V lost 0 bases to trimming and J lost 7 bases; unmatched junction nucleotides: 9. Germline V gives CDR1 SGHRS, CDR2 YFSETQ. The CDR3 loop is CASSLESGTKGTQYF. The DNA of the CDR3 is TGCGCCAGCAGCTTGGAAAGTGGGACTAAAGGGACCCAGTACTTC.

The rearrangement joins TRBV18 to TRBJ2-1; 10 nucleotides align to TRBD1. Germline trimming cut 8 bases from V and 5 bases from J; bases unmatched to any gene: 12. The CDR3 sequence is 16 residues long. Germline V gene sequence: CDR1 KGHSH, CDR2 LQKENI. CDR3 in DNA: TGTGCCAGCCAGAACGCAGGGACAGGGGTGAACAATGAGCAGTTCTTC. It specifies CASQNAGTGVNNEQFF.

This clone was counted once. Here the CDR3 DNA reads TGTGCCAGCAGTTTCCGTGGACAGAATTCACCCCTCCACTTT. It encodes CASSFRGQNSPLHF. The chain couples TRBV27 to TRBJ1-6; tentative D call: TRBD1 (6 bases). Trimming stripped 3 bases from V and 7 bases from J, with 10 bases between. CDR3 length equals 14 residues. Germline V gene data show CDR1 as MNHEY and CDR2 as SMNVEV (reference sequence).

The chain combines TRBV9 with TRBJ2-2; 13 bases agree with TRBD2. The CDR3 contains 18 residues. The germline V gene encodes CDR1 SGDLS and CDR2 YYNGEE. V gave up 4 bases and J gave up 1 base; unmatched junction bases: 7. The CDR3 spells CASSLGLAGFMNTGELFF. The CDR3 coding sequence is TGTGCCAGCAGCTTGGGACTAGCGGGATTTATGAACACCGGGGAGCTGTTTTTT.

The chain carries TRBV5-1 and TRBJ2-2; maybe TRBD1 (6 bases). With 5 bases removed from V and 0 bases from J, the gap between germline ends came to 14 bases. Looked up from germline, CDR1 is SGHRS and CDR2 is YFSETQ. The CDR3 is 16 amino acids. CDR3 region: CASSIRGFANTGELFF. The CDR3 DNA follows: TGCGCCAGCAGTATCAGGGGTTTTGCGAACACCGGGGAGCTGTTTTTT.

The chain joins TRBV5-8 to TRBJ1-3; 7 nucleotides align to TRBD1. V shed 3 bases, J shed 11 bases, and the junction held 11 bases outside the gene matches. Germline V CDR1 and CDR2: SGHTS, YDEGEE. The CDR3 sequence is 14 residues long. The CDR3 sequence: CASSWIITGEAIYF. CDR3 DNA: TGTGCCAGCAGCTGGATAATCACAGGGGAGGCCATATATTTT.

This chain joins TRBV3-1 (or the pseudogene TRBV3-2) and TRBJ1-2; no firm D call. The V gene's germline CDR1 is LGHDT and CDR2 YNNKEL (reference sequence). This CDR3 is 14 amino acids long. V gave up 7 bases and J gave up 2 bases, with 14 bases separating them. The CDR3 spells CASNSRESNYGYTF. The CDR3 DNA sequence: TGTGCCAGCAACTCAAGAGAAAGCAACTATGGCTACACCTTC.